What follows is one T cell receptor (beta chain) and its context. What it binds is unknown. The data originate from a study of TIL therapy for anti-PD-1-resistant metastatic lung cancer. The CDR3 has 18 residues. Germline assignment: CDR1 MGHRA and CDR2 YSYEKL. V shed 4 bases and J 1 base; nucleotides not matched to a gene: 12. Time point here: pre-treatment sample, taken before nivolumab and TIL therapy. Pleural nodules or supraclavicular lymph nodes made up most of the excised metastases sampled. Tumors were harvested before any PD-1/PD-L1 blockade. The immunoSEQ assay was v3. Survey-level samples got approximately 1.8 million read pairs; deep-level samples got about 5-6.5 million. Libraries were prepared by immunoSEQ multiplex PCR; TCRdb keeps only in-frame clonotypes and omits some of them. The sample includes over 25,000 clones, over 60% of them seen just once. Study-level results: Compared with baseline intratumoral T cells, expanded TIL cultures were more clonal and less diverse (around 5.9% vs 31%).

The sample was tumor tissue, taken at baseline. The rearrangement uses TRBV4-1 and TRBJ1-5, with TRBD1 matching 8 bases. The origin of this receptor is a person aged 25 to 80 with non-small cell lung cancer. CDR3: CASSPEGTGPVSNQPQHF. DNA of the CDR3: TGCGCCAGCAGCCCCGAGGGGACAGGTCCAGTGAGCAATCAGCCCCAGCATTTT.